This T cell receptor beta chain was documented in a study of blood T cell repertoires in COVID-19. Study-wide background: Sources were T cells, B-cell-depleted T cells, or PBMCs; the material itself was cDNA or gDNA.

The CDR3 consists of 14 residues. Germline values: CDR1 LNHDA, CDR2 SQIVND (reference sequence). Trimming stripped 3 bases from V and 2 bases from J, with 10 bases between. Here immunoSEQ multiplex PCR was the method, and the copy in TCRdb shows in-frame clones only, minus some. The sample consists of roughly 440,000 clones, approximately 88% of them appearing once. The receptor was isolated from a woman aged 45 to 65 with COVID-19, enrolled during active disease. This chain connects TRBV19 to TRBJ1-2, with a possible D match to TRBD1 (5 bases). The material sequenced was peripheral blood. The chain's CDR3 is CASSILGQNYGYTF. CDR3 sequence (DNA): TGTGCCAGTAGTATTTTGGGGCAGAACTATGGCTACACCTTC.